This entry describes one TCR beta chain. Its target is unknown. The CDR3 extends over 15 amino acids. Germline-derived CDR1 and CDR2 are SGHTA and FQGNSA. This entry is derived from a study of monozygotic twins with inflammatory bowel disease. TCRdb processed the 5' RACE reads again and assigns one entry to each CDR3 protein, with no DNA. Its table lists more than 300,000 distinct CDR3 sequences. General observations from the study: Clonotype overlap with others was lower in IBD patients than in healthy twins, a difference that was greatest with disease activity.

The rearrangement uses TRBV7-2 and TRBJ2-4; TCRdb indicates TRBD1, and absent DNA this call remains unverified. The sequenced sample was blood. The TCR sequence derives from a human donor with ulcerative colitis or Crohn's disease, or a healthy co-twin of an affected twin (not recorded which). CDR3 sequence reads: CASSSRQVPKNIQYF.